One and the same sample provided the 9 T cell receptor beta chains below, sequenced in a study of T cell responses to AZD1222 COVID-19 vaccine. Sequencing was performed with immunoSEQ multiplex PCR; in TCRdb, only in-frame clones are kept and a portion is missing. This sample has thousands of clones; 88% occur once, and the top ten carry roughly 6.5%. This specimen consisted of peripheral blood, obtained 28 days after the second AZD1222 dose. All receptors derive from an adult who received the AZD1222 COVID-19 vaccine.

V is TRBV7-7 and J is TRBJ2-7; 13 bases match TRBD2. V was clipped by 5 bases and J by 7 bases; unmatched bases: 5. Germline CDR1 is SSHAT and CDR2 is FNYEAQ (reference sequence). This CDR3 spans 14 amino acids. CDR3 sequence: CASSKGLAGSEQYF. The CDR3 DNA is TGTGCCAGCAGCAAGGGACTAGCGGGGTCTGAGCAGTACTTC.

The J gene is TRBJ2-2, the V gene TRBV30; no clear D gene. The CDR3 consists of 11 residues. The V gene's germline CDR1 is GTSNPN and CDR2 SVGIG (reference sequence). V was pared by 5 bases and J by 4 bases, with 5 bases between. CDR3 sequence: CAWGSTGELFF. CDR3 bases: TGTGCCTGGGGAAGCACCGGGGAGCTGTTTTTT.

The V and J genes are TRBV18 and TRBJ1-1; D ambiguous. The CDR3 is made up of 13 amino acids. CDR1 and CDR2 (germline): KGHSH, LQKENI. Trimming left V 3 bases short and J 1 base short, with 6 bases between. DNA of the CDR3: TGTGCCAGCTCACCTAGACAGAACACTGAAGCTTTCTTT. Translating gives CASSPRQNTEAFF.

This chain joins TRBV5-4 and TRBJ2-1, with 14 bases identical to TRBD2. CDR3 length: 17 residues. V was clipped by 0 bases and J by 6 bases; unmatched bases: 5. CDR1 is SGHNT, CDR2 YYREEE, per germline (reference sequence). The CDR3 nucleotides are TGTGCCAGCAGCTTGGCGGGACTAGCGGGAGTCGGCAATGAGCAGTTCTTC. It codes for CASSLAGLAGVGNEQFF. The full variable domain, with the rest looked up from reference TRBV5-4 and TRBJ2-1, is ETGVTQSPTHLIKTRGQQVTLRCSSQSGHNTVSWYQQALGQGPQFIFQYYREEENGRGNFPPRFSGLQFPNYSSELNVNALELDDSALYLCASSLAGLAGVGNEQFFGPGTRLTVL.

This clone was seen a few times. The chain employs TRBV6-2 or TRBV6-3 and TRBJ1-6; 7 nucleotides agree with TRBD1. Trimming at V came to 4 bases and at J to 7 bases, leaving 4 bases not matched to a gene. Germline CDR1 and CDR2: MNHEY and SVGEGT. There are 14 residues in the CDR3. The CDR3 spells CASSWGTANSPLHF. CDR3 DNA: TGTGCCAGCAGTTGGGGGACAGCAAATTCACCCCTCCACTTT.

The genes are TRBV28 and TRBJ2-1; 7 nucleotides align to TRBD2. V lost 5 bases to trimming and J lost 1 base; unmatched junction nucleotides: 8. The CDR3 consists of 16 residues. From germline, CDR1 is MDHEN and CDR2 SYDVKM. This chain's CDR3 is CASSLHTGGSYNEQFF. DNA for the CDR3: TGTGCCAGCAGTCTCCACACGGGAGGTTCCTACAATGAGCAGTTCTTC.

The chain has TRBV9 and TRBJ1-1; TRBD1 matches at 9 bases. This CDR3 is built from 15 residues. V trimming: 5 bases; J trimming: 0 bases; junction bases outside the gene matches: 5. CDR1 and CDR2 (germline): SGDLS, YYNGEE. The CDR3 loop is CASSAGTGLNTEAFF. The CDR3, as DNA: TGTGCCAGCAGTGCCGGGACAGGGTTGAACACTGAAGCTTTCTTT. The whole variable domain, remainder taken from reference TRBV9 and TRBJ1-1, is DSGVTQTPKHLITATGQRVTLRCSPRSGDLSVYWYQQSLDQGLQFLIQYYNGEERAKGNILERFSAQQFPDLHSELNLSSLELGDSALYFCASSAGTGLNTEAFFGQGTRLTVV.

V is TRBV5-1 and J is TRBJ2-2; D is perhaps TRBD1 (5 bases). Trimming stripped 5 bases from V and 5 bases from J, with 13 bases between. The CDR3 is 14 amino acids. Germline V gene data show CDR1 as SGHRS and CDR2 as YFSETQ. The chain's CDR3 is CASRHAQGTGELFF. The DNA for the CDR3 is TGCGCCAGCAGACATGCTCAGGGAACCGGGGAGCTGTTTTTT.

The chain joins TRBV29-1 to TRBJ2-5; TRBD2 agrees at 13 bases. V was clipped by 6 bases and J by 4 bases; unmatched bases: 8. Germline V lookup: CDR1 SQVTM, CDR2 ANQGSEA. This CDR3 is built from 15 residues. CDR3 region: CSVGTSGALRETQYF. CDR3 sequence (DNA): TGCAGCGTAGGGACTAGCGGGGCCCTAAGAGAGACCCAGTACTTC. The whole variable domain, remainder taken from reference TRBV29-1 and TRBJ2-5, is SAVISQKPSRDICQRGTSLTIQCQVDSQVTMMFWYRQQPGQSLTLIATANQGSEATYESGFVIDKFPISRPNLTFSTLTVSNMSPEDSSIYLCSVGTSGALRETQYFGPGTRLLVL.